Listed below are T cell receptor beta chains from one sample, sequenced in a study of OX40 agonist ivuxolimab in advanced cancers. Generated by immunoSEQ multiplex PCR, the TCRdb table keeps only in-frame clones and is missing some. The table lists some 29,000 clones, 92% of them singletons. Sequenced material: CD4+ or CD8+ T cells sorted from blood, taken in a trial of the OX40 agonist ivuxolimab. These receptors originate from an adult with an advanced solid tumor such as melanoma, head and neck, liver or kidney cancer. Each CDR3 is given with its conserved first and last residue. The D gene is left open where the match is weak. The size entry is marked missing in some rows and otherwise reads once, few, many or a size class.

>TRBV6-1|TRBJ2-1|TRBD1|.
TGTGCCAGCAGTTTTACAGGGGCGCTCTACAATGAGCAGTTCTTC
CASSFTGALYNEQFF
>TRBV5-5|TRBJ2-5|.|.
TGTGCCAGCAGCCCTCGAGGGGCCGGAGAGACCCAGTACTTC
CASSPRGAGETQYF
>TRBV4-1|TRBJ2-7|.|.
TGCGCCAGCAGCCAATGGGACTCATACGAGCAGTACTTC
CASSQWDSYEQYF
>TRBV5-4|TRBJ2-3|.|.
TGTGCCAGCAGCTCGTGGAACGAGGGCTACGATTTT
CASSSWNEGYDF
>TRBV4-1|TRBJ2-1|TRBD2|.
TGCGCCAGCAGCGAGATAGCGGGGGGGCTAAATGAGCAGTTCTTC
CASSEIAGGLNEQFF
>TRBV6-5|TRBJ2-7|TRBD1|.
TGTGCCAGCAGCGGACAGGGGGCTGGCGAGCAGTACTTC
CASSGQGAGEQYF
>TRBV9|TRBJ2-7|.|once
TGTGCCAGCAGTCTAGAGGGAAGTCCTTCCTACGAGCAGTACTTC
CASSLEGSPSYEQYF
>TRBV10-2|TRBJ1-6|.|few
TGCGCCAGCAGTAACGGACCTAATAATTCACCCCTCCACTTT
CASSNGPNNSPLHF
>TRBV7-6|TRBJ1-1|.|.
TGTGCCAGCAGCTTAGAGGGGGTTTGGCGGAACACTGAAGCTTTCTTT
CASSLEGVWRNTEAFF
>TRBV7-6|TRBJ1-1|.|.
TGTGCCAGCAGCTTAGCGCCAGAACAAAACACTGAAGCTTTCTTT
CASSLAPEQNTEAFF
>TRBV27|TRBJ1-6|.|.
TGTGCCAGCGGTGTGGGGTCACCCCTCCACTTT
CASGVGSPLHF
>TRBV11-2|TRBJ1-6|.|.
TGTGCCAGCAGCTTAGTTTTCACAGGGCAAGGGCAGTATAATTCACCCCTCCACTTT
CASSLVFTGQGQYNSPLHF
>TRBV6-5|TRBJ2-7|TRBD1|once
TGTGCCAGCAGTCCCCGACAGGGAGCGGCCTACGAGCAGTACTTC
CASSPRQGAAYEQYF
>TRBV5-1|TRBJ1-2|.|.
TGTGCCAGCAGCCCTGGAGGCGGCTACACCTTC
CASSPGGGYTF
>TRBV6-5|TRBJ2-7|.|.
TGTGCCAGCAGCACTACTAGCTCTTGGGAGCAGTACTTC
CASSTTSSWEQYF
>TRBV7-8|TRBJ2-5|.|.
TGTGCCAGCAGCCCCCCCCCTCCTAAGGGGGGCGCAGAGACCCAGTACTTC
CASSPPPPKGGAETQYF
>TRBV11-1|TRBJ1-2|TRBD1|.
TGTGCCAGCAGCCCTACAGGGGAATATGGCTACACCTTC
CASSPTGEYGYTF
>TRBV5-4|TRBJ2-1|.|.
TGTGCCAGCAGCTTAACCCCAACCTACAATGAGCAGTTCTTC
CASSLTPTYNEQFF
>TRBV6-5|TRBJ1-1|TRBD1|once
TGTGCCAGCAGTTACTCGACAGGGTCTGAAGCTTTCTTT
CASSYSTGSEAFF
>TRBV11-2|TRBJ2-7|.|.
TGTGCCAGCAGCTTAGGCAGGGAATTTGCCGAGCAGTACTTC
CASSLGREFAEQYF
>TRBV9|TRBJ2-1|.|.
TGTGCCAGCAGCGGTGGGTCTTGGGGCTCAACCTACAATGAGCAGTTCTTC
CASSGGSWGSTYNEQFF
>TRBV7-9|TRBJ2-1|TRBD2|.
TGTGCCAGCAGCTTAATGGGACTAGCGGTATACAATGAGCAGTTCTTC
CASSLMGLAVYNEQFF
>TRBV5-6|TRBJ1-2|.|.
TGTGCCAGCAGCTTGGTGGGTTATGGCTACACCTTC
CASSLVGYGYTF
>TRBV5-4|TRBJ2-7|.|.
TGTGCCAGCAGCCTCAGGGGGGCCTACGAGCAGTACTTC
CASSLRGAYEQYF
>TRBV4-1|TRBJ1-4|.|.
TGCGCCAGCAGCCAACGTCAAGTTGCAACTAATGAAAAACTGTTTTTT
CASSQRQVATNEKLFF
>TRBV2|TRBJ2-5|.|.
TGTGCCAGCAGTGCCTACCAAGAGACCCAGTACTTC
CASSAYQETQYF
>TRBV11-2|TRBJ1-3|.|.
TGTGCCAGCAGCTTAGGGGGCTCTGGAAACACCATATATTTT
CASSLGGSGNTIYF
>TRBV11-2|TRBJ2-2|.|.
TGTGCCAGCAGCTTGTCCGGGGAGCTGTTTTTT
CASSLSGELFF
>TRBV7-2|TRBJ2-3|.|once
TGTGCCAGCAAAACTAGCTCTCCGGGAGATACGCAGTATTTT
CASKTSSPGDTQYF
>TRBV6-5|TRBJ2-2|TRBD2|.
TGTGCCAGCAGTAAAGCGGGAGAGGTCGGGGAGCTGTTTTTT
CASSKAGEVGELFF
>TRBV28|TRBJ1-2|.|.
TGTGCCAGCAGTCTCGAGGGGGAGGGGTCGACTACCTATGGCTACACCTTC
CASSLEGEGSTTYGYTF
>TRBV4-2|TRBJ2-7|.|.
TGTGCCAGCAGCCAAGAACTAGAAAAGATCTACGAGCAGTACTTC
CASSQELEKIYEQYF
>TRBV4-3|TRBJ2-7|.|once
TGCGCCAGCAGCCAAGATTACGGACAGTCCTCCTACGAGCAGTACTTC
CASSQDYGQSSYEQYF
>TRBV19|TRBJ2-7|.|.
TGTGCCAGTAGTATAGGGTCGATCTACTACGAGCAGTACTTC
CASSIGSIYYEQYF
>TRBV5-4|TRBJ2-7|TRBD1|.
TGTGCCAGCAGCTGGGGGACAGCTTATACCTACGAGCAGTACTTC
CASSWGTAYTYEQYF
>TRBV2|TRBJ1-1|.|.
TGTGCCACCCCTAAGAACACTGAAGCTTTCTTT
CATPKNTEAFF
>TRBV2|TRBJ2-7|.|.
TGTGCCAGAGACAAAATTCCGGCTTACGAGCAGTACTTC
CARDKIPAYEQYF
>TRBV29-1|TRBJ2-3|TRBD2|.
TGCAGCGTTGACGGTTTGGGGCTAGCGGGAGGCACAGATACGCAGTATTTT
CSVDGLGLAGGTDTQYF
>TRBV9|TRBJ1-2|.|once
TGTGCCAGCAGTGGTAGTTTGGACACAGTCTATGGCTACACCTTC
CASSGSLDTVYGYTF
>TRBV5-1|TRBJ1-5|.|.
TGCGCCAGCAGCCCAGAGGGAGCGAGAAATCAGCCCCAGCATTTT
CASSPEGARNQPQHF
>TRBV7-9|TRBJ1-2|.|.
TGTGCCAGCAGCTTAGTTGGGGGGCGCGATGGCTACACCTTC
CASSLVGGRDGYTF
>TRBV27|TRBJ2-7|.|.
TGTGCCAGCAGTTTCGGAGGGGCTCTCTACGAGCAGTACTTC
CASSFGGALYEQYF
>TRBV5-1|TRBJ2-3|TRBD2|.
TGCGCCAGCAGCACTGGGACTAGCTTTAGCACAGATACGCAGTATTTT
CASSTGTSFSTDTQYF
>TRBV7-2|TRBJ2-5|.|.
TGTGCCAGCAGCTTCGGGGAGACCCAGTACTTC
CASSFGETQYF